This T cell receptor beta chain came from a study of siplizumab effects on memory and regulatory T cells. The study's findings and limits: No more than a minor fraction of alloreactive clones could be traced back to unstimulated subsets. Apparently key alloresponse contributors, naive T cells also seemed more diverse than memory cells.

The V gene end was trimmed by 7 bases and the J gene end by 4 bases; junction bases not matched to a gene: 10. The CDR3 runs 16 residues. Germline values: CDR1 MNHNY, CDR2 SVGAGI (reference sequence). For every sample, about 10^5 TCR templates were assayed. Assay used: immunoSEQ multiplex PCR; TCRdb lists only in-frame clones, some missing. This sample has some 100,000 clones, with roughly 94% found just once. Points on this clone: What it binds is unknown.

The clonotype was recovered from a human donor in good health. What was sequenced was Tregs sorted from blood. The rearrangement links TRBV6-6 to TRBJ1-2, with 12 bases that match TRBD1. CDR3 in amino acids: CASIPEPGQGAYGYTF. The DNA of the CDR3 is TGTGCCAGCATCCCTGAACCGGGACAGGGGGCCTATGGCTACACCTTC.